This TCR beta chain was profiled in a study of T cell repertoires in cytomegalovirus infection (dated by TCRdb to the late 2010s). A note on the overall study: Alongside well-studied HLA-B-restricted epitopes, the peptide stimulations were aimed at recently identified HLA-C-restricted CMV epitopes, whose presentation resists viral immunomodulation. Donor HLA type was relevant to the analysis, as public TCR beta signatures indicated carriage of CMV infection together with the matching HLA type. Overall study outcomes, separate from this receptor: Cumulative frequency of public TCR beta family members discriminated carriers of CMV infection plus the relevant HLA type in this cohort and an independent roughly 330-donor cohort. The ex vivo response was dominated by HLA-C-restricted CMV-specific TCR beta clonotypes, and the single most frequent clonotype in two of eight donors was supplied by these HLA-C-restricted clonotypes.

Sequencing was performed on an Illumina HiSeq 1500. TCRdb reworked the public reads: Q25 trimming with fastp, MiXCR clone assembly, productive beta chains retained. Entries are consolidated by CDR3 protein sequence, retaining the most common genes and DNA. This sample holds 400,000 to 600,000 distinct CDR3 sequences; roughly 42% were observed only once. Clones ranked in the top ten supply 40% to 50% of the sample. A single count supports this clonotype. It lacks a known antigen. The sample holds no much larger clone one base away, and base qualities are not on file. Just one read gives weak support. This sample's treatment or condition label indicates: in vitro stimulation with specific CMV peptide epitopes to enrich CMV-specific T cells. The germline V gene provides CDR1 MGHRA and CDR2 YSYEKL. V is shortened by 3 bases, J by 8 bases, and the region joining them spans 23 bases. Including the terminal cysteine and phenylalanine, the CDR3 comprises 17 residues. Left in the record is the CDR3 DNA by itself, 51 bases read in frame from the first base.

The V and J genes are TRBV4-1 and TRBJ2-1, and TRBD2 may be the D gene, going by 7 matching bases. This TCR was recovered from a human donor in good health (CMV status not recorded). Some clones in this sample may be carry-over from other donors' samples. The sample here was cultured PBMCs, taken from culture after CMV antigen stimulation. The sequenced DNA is TGCGCCAGCAGCCACGGGGGCGGGGCCCCCGCGGGGGATGAGCAGTTCTTC. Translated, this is CASSHGGGAPAGDEQFF.